The 10 T cell receptor beta chains below come from one sample, sequenced in a study of OX40 agonist ivuxolimab in advanced cancers. Assay used: immunoSEQ multiplex PCR; TCRdb lists only in-frame clones, some missing. Of about 67,000 clones listed, around 84% are singletons. The specimen was CD4+ or CD8+ T cells sorted from blood, collected in a trial of the OX40 agonist ivuxolimab. These receptors were taken from an adult with an advanced solid tumor such as melanoma, head and neck, liver or kidney cancer.

The rearrangement uses TRBV4-3 and TRBJ1-2; possibly TRBD1 for D (6 bases). CDR3 length equals 16 residues. Trimming removed 0 bases at V and 4 bases at J, with 15 bases between. Germline CDR1 LGHNA, CDR2 YSLEER. The CDR3 loop is CASSQDRDRRGYGYTF. In nucleotides, the CDR3 is TGCGCCAGCAGCCAAGATCGAGACAGGAGGGGCTATGGCTACACCTTC.

This clone appeared a few times. The chain combines TRBV29-1 with TRBJ1-1; 7 bases line up with TRBD1. V shed 6 bases, J shed 3 bases, and the junction held 7 bases outside the gene matches. Germline V gives CDR1 SQVTM, CDR2 ANQGSEA. This CDR3 is built from 13 residues. The CDR3 sequence: CSVVRGGDTEAFF. CDR3 sequence (DNA): TGCAGCGTGGTACGAGGGGGCGACACTGAAGCTTTCTTT.

The chain joins TRBV11-3 to TRBJ2-2; no firm D call. Trimming cost V 5 bases and J 1 base, with 8 bases left between them. Germline values: CDR1 SGHNT, CDR2 YENEEA. This CDR3 spans 14 amino acids. CDR3 nucleotides: TGTGCCAGCAGCCCCGGGCTGAACACCGGGGAGCTGTTTTTT. It codes for CASSPGLNTGELFF.

The chain combines TRBV2 with TRBJ2-5; the D call may be TRBD1 or TRBD2 (5 bases each). V lost 3 bases and J 2 bases, leaving 19 bases between the germline ends. The CDR3 contains 17 residues. Per the germline V gene, CDR1 is SNHLY and CDR2 is FYNNEI. CDR3 protein: CASSDLRDPRVQETQYF. The DNA of the CDR3 is TGTGCCAGCAGTGACCTCCGGGACCCGCGGGTACAAGAGACCCAGTACTTC.

The rearrangement joins TRBV11-2 to TRBJ2-1, with no clear D. CDR3 size: 13 residues. Germline V CDR1 and CDR2: SGHAT, FQNNGV. Trimming left V 2 bases short and J 0 bases short, with 2 bases between. CDR3 DNA: TGTGCCAGCAGCTTAAGCTCCTACAATGAGCAGTTCTTC. Encoded protein: CASSLSSYNEQFF.

The chain couples TRBV2 to TRBJ2-7; TRBD2 is a possible D gene (5 bases). CDR3 length: 14 amino acids. Deletions cut 0 bases from V and 11 bases from J, with 17 bases between. Germline CDR1 and CDR2: SNHLY and FYNNEI. The CDR3 DNA is TGTGCCAGCAGTGAAGCCCGATCCACTAGTGTCGAGTACTTC. It yields the protein CASSEARSTSVEYF.

The J gene is TRBJ1-1, the V gene TRBV7-9; no reliable D call. From germline, CDR1 is SEHNR and CDR2 FQNEAQ (reference sequence). Trimming stripped 0 bases from V and 7 bases from J, with 12 bases between. The CDR3 covers 14 residues. The CDR3 DNA reads TGTGCCAGCAGCTTAGCCCGGTTCTCCGGTGAAGCTTTCTTT. Protein product: CASSLARFSGEAFF.

The chain joins TRBV25-1 to TRBJ1-2; no clear D gene. Germline-derived CDR1 and CDR2 are MGHDK and SYGVNS. The CDR3 sequence is 13 residues long. V was cut by 2 bases and J by 8 bases, with 12 bases left in between. The CDR3 region has the DNA TGTGCCAGCAGTGAAGGTCCTAAAGGGGGCTACACCTTC. Translating gives CASSEGPKGGYTF.

The rearrangement links TRBV11-2 to TRBJ1-1; 9 bases are a match to TRBD1. The J segment lost 1 base and the V segment lost 5 bases, leaving 11 bases of the junction unmatched. CDR3 size: 17 residues. Germline assignment: CDR1 SGHAT and CDR2 FQNNGV. CDR3 region: CASSPGQGPRKNTEAFF. In nucleotides, the CDR3 is TGTGCCAGCAGCCCAGGACAGGGGCCGAGAAAGAACACTGAAGCTTTCTTT.

The chain combines TRBV9 with TRBJ2-5, with TRBD2 matching over 8 bases. With V trimmed by 5 bases and J by 2 bases, 14 bases remained unmatched. This CDR3 is built from 17 residues. CDR1 and CDR2 (germline): SGDLS, YYNGEE. In DNA, the CDR3 is TGTGCCAGCAGTGCCCGTACCGGGACTAGTGAACAAGAGACCCAGTACTTC. Its protein product is CASSARTGTSEQETQYF.